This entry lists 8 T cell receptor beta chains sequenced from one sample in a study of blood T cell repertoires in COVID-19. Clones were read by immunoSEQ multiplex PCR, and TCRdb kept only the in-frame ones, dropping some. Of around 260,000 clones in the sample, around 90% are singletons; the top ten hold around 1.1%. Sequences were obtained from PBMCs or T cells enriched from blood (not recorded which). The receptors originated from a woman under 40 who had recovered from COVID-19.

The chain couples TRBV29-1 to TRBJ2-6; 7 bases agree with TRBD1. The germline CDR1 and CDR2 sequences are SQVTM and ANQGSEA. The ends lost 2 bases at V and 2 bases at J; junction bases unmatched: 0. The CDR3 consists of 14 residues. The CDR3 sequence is CSVETGAGANVLTF. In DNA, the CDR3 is TGCAGCGTTGAAACAGGGGCTGGGGCCAACGTCCTGACTTTC.

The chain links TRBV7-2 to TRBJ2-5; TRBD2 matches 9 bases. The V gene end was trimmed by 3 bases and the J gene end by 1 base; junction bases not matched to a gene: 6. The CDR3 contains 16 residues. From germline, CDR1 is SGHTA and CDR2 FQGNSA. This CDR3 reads CASSFNGLAFQETQYF. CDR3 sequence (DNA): TGTGCCAGCAGCTTCAACGGACTAGCGTTCCAAGAGACCCAGTACTTC. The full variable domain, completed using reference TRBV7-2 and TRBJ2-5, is GAGVSQSPSNKVTEKGKDVELRCDPISGHTALYWYRQSLGQGLEFLIYFQGNSAPDKSGLPSDRFSAERTGGSVSTLTIQRTQQEDSAVYLCASSFNGLAFQETQYFGPGTRLLVL.

This chain's CDR3 is CASSIRDRGREQYF. The CDR3, as DNA: TGTGCCAGCAGCATCCGGGACAGGGGACGCGAGCAGTACTTC. The rearrangement links TRBV7-8 to TRBJ2-7; 10 bases are shared with TRBD1. The CDR3 extends over 14 amino acids. After removal of 5 bases from V and 6 bases from J, the junction contained 7 bases not matched to a gene. Germline CDR1 reads SGHVS; CDR2 reads FQNEAQ.

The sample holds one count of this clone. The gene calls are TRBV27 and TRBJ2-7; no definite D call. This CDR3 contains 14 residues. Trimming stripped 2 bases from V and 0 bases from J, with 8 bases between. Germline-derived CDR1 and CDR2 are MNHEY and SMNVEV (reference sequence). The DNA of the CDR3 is TGTGCCAGCAGTTTAAGCCTGAGCTCCTACGAGCAGTACTTC. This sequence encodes CASSLSLSSYEQYF.

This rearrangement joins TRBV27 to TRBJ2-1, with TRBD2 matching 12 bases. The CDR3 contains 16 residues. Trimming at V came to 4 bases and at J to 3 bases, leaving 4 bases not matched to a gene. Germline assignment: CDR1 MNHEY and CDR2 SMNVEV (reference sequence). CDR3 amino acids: CASSSGLAGLYNEQFF. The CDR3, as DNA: TGTGCCAGCAGTTCAGGACTAGCGGGACTCTACAATGAGCAGTTCTTC.

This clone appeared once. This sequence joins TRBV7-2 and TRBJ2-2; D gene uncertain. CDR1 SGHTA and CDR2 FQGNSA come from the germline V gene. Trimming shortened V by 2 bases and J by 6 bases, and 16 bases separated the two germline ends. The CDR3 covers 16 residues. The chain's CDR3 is CASSLNIDPISGELFF. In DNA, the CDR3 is TGTGCCAGCAGCTTAAATATAGATCCGATTTCCGGGGAGCTGTTTTTT.

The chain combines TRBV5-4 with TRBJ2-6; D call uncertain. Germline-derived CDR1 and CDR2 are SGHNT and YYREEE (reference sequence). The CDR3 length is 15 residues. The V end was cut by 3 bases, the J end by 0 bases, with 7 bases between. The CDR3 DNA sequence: TGTGCCAGCAGCTCAGCTAGCTCTGGGGCCAACGTCCTGACTTTC. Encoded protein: CASSSASSGANVLTF.

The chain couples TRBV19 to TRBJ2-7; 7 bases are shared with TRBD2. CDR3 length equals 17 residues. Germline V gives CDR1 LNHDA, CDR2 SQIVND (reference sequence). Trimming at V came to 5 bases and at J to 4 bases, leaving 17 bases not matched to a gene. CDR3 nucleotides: TGTGCCAGTAGTTCCCTTACCGAACGGAGCGGGATATACGAGCAGTACTTC. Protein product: CASSSLTERSGIYEQYF.